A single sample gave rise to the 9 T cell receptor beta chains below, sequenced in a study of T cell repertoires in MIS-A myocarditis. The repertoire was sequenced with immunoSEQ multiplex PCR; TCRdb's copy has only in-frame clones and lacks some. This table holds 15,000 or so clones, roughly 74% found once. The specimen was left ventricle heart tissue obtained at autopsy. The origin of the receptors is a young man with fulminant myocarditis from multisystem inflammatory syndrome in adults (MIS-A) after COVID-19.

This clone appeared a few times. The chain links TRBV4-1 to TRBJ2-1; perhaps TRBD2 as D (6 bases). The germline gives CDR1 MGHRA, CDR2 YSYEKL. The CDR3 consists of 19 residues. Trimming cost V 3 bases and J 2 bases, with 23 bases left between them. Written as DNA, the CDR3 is TGCGCCAGCAGCCACACTCTCGTGGCGCGAGCGGGTACCTACAATGAGCAGTTCTTC. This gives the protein CASSHTLVARAGTYNEQFF.

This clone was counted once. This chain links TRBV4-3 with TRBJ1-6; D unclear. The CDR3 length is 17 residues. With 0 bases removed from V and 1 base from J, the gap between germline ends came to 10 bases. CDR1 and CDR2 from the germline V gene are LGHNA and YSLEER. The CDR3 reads CASSQEPRESYNSPLHF. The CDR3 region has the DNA TGCGCCAGCAGCCAAGAGCCGAGAGAATCCTATAATTCACCCCTCCACTTT.

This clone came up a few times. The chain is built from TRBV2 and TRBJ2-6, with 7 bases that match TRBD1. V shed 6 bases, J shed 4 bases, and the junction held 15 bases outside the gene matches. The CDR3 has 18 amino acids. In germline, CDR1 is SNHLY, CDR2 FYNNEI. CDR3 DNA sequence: TGTGCCAGCAGAAATTTTACAGGGGCCGCCGGGGGGGCCAACGTCCTGACTTTC. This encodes CASRNFTGAAGGANVLTF.

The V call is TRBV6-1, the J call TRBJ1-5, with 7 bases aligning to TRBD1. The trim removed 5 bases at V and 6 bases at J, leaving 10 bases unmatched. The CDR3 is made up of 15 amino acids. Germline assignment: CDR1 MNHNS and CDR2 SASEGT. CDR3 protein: CASSKEQGQGQPQHF. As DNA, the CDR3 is TGTGCCAGCAGTAAGGAACAGGGGCAGGGTCAGCCCCAGCATTTT.

CDR3 amino acids: CASSLSGQEVSETQYF. Here the CDR3 DNA reads TGTGCCAGCAGCCTCTCCGGACAGGAGGTTTCAGAGACCCAGTACTTC. The J gene is TRBJ2-5, the V gene TRBV7-6; 7 bases line up with TRBD1. V shed 5 bases, J shed 4 bases, and the junction held 13 bases outside the gene matches. From germline, CDR1 is SGHVS and CDR2 FNYEAQ. The CDR3 is made up of 16 amino acids.

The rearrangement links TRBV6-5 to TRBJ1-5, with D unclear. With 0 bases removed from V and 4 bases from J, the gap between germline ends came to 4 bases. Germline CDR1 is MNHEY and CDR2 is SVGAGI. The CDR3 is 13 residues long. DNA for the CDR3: TGTGCCAGCAGTTACTCACAGAATCAGCCCCAGCATTTT. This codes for CASSYSQNQPQHF.

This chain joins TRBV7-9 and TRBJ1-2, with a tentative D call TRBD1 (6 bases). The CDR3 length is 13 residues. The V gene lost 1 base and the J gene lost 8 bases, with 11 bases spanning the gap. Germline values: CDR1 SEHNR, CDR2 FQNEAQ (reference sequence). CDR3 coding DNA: TGTGCCAGCAGCTTAGGACCAGGGGACGGCTACACCTTC. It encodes CASSLGPGDGYTF.

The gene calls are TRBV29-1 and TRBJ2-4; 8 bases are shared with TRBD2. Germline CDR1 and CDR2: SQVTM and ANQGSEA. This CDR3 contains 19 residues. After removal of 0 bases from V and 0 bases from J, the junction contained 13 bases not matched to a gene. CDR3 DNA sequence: TGCAGCGTTGAAGAATATAGCGGGACTAGAAACCTAGCCAAAAACATTCAGTACTTC. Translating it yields CSVEEYSGTRNLAKNIQYF.

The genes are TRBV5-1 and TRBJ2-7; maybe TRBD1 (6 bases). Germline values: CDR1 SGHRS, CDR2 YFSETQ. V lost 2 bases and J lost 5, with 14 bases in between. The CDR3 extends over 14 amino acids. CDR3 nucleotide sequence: TGCGCCAGCAGCTTCCAGGGGCCCCCGGACGAGCAGTACTTC. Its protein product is CASSFQGPPDEQYF.